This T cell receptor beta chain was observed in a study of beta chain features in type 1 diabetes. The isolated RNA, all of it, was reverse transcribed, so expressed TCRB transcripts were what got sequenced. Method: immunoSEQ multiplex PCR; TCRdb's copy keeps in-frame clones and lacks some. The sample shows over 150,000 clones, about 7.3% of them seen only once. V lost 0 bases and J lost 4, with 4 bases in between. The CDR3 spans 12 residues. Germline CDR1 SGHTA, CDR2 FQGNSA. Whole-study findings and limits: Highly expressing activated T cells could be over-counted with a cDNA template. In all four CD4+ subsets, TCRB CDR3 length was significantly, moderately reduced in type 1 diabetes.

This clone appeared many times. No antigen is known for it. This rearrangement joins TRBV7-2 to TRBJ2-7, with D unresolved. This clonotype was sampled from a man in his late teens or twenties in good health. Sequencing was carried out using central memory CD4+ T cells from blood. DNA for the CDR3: TGTGCCAGCAGCTTAGCGGAGTACGAGCAGTACTTC. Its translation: CASSLAEYEQYF.